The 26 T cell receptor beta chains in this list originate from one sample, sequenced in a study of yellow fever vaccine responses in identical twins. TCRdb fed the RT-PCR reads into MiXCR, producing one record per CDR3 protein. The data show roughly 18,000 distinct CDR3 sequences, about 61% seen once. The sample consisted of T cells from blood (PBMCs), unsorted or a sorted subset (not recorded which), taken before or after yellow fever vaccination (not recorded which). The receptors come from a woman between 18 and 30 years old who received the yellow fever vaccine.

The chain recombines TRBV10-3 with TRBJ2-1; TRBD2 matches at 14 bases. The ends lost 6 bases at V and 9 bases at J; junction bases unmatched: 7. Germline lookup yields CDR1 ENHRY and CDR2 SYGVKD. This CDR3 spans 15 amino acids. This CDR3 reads CAISPGTSGSSEQFF. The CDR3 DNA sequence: TGTGCCATCAGCCCCGGGACTAGCGGGAGTAGTGAGCAGTTCTTC.

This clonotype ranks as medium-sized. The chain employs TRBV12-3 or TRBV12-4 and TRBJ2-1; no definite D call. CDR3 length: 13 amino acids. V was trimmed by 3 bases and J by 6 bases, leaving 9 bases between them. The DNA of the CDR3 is TGTGCCAGCAGTTTGTCTCGCCTCAATGAGCAGTTCTTC. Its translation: CASSLSRLNEQFF.

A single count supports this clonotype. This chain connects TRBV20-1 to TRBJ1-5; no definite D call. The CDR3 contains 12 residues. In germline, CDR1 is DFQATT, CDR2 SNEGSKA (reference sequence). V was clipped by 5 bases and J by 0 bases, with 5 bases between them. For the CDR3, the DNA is TGCAGTGCTCAGTATAGCAATCAGCCCCAGCATTTT. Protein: CSAQYSNQPQHF.

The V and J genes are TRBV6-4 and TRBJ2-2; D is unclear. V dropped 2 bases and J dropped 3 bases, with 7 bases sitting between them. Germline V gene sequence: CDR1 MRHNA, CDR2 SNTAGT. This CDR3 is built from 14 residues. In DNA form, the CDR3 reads TGTGCCAGCAGTGACAGCGTCCACACCGGGGAGCTGTTTTTT. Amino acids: CASSDSVHTGELFF.

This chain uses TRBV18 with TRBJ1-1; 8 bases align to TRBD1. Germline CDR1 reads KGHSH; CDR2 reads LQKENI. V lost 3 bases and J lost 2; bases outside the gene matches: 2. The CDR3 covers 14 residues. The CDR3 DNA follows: TGTGCCAGCTCACCCACAGGGGGAAACACTGAAGCTTTCTTT. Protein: CASSPTGGNTEAFF. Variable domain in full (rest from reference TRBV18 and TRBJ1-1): NAGVMQNPRHLVRRRGQEARLRCSPMKGHSHVYWYRQLPEEGLKFMVYLQKENIIDESGMPKERFSAEFPKEGPSILRIQQVVRGDSAAYFCASSPTGGNTEAFFGQGTRLTVV.

CDR3 DNA: TGTGCCAGCAGTTTCCGGACAGGGAATGAAAAACTGTTTTTT. Translating it yields CASSFRTGNEKLFF. The chain has TRBV12-3 or TRBV12-4 and TRBJ1-4; 8 nucleotides line up with TRBD1. This CDR3 contains 14 residues. Trimming at V came to 3 bases and at J to 5 bases, leaving 2 bases not matched to a gene.

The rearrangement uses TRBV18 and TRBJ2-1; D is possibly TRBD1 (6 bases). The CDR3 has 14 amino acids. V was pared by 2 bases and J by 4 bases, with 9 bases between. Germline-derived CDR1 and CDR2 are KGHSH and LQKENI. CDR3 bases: TGTGCCAGCTCACCAAGAACAGGGTACAATGAGCAGTTCTTC. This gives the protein CASSPRTGYNEQFF. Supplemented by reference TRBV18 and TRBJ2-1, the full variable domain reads NAGVMQNPRHLVRRRGQEARLRCSPMKGHSHVYWYRQLPEEGLKFMVYLQKENIIDESGMPKERFSAEFPKEGPSILRIQQVVRGDSAAYFCASSPRTGYNEQFFGPGTRLTVL.

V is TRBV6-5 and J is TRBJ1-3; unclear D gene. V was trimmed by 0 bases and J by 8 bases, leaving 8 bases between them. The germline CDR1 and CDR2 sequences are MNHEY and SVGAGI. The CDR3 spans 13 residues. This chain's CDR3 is CASSYSKRDTIYF. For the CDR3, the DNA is TGTGCCAGCAGTTACTCGAAGCGGGACACCATATATTTT.

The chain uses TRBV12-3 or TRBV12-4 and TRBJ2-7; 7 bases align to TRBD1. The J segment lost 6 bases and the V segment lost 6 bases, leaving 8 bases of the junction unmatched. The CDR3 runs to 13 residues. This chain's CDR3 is CASSRDSAGEQYV. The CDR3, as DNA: TGTGCCAGCAGCCGGGACAGCGCTGGCGAGCAGTACGTC.

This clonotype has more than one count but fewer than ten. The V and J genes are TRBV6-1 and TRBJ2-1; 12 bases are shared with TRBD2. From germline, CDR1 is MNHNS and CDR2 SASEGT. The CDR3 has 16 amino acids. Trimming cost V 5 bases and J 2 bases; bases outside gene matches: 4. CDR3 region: CASSMLAGGPYNEQFF. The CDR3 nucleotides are TGTGCCAGCAGTATGCTAGCGGGAGGGCCCTACAATGAGCAGTTCTTC.

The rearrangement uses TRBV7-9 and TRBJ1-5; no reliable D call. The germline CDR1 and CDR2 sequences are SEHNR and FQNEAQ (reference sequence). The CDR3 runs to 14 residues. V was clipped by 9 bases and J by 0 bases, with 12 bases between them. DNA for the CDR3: TGTGCCAGGAGCCCCGGATATAGCAATCAGCCCCAGCATTTT. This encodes CARSPGYSNQPQHF.

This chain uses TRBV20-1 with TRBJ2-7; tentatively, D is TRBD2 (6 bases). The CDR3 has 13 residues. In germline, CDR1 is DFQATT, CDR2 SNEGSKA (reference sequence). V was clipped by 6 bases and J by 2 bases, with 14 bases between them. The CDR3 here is CSAARGKTYEQYF. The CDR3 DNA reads TGCAGTGCCGCTCGCGGGAAGACCTACGAGCAGTACTTC.

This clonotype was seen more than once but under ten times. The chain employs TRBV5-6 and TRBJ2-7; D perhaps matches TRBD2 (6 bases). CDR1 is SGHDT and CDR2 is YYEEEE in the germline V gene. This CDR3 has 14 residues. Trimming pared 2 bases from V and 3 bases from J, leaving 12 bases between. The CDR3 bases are TGTGCCAGCAGCTTCCTAGGTAGCGGCTACGAGCAGTACTTC. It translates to CASSFLGSGYEQYF.

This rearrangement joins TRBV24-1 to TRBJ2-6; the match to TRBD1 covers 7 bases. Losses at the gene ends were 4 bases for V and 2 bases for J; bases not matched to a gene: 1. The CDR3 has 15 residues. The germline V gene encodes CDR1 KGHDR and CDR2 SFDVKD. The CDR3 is CATSETGAGANVLTF. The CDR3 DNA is TGTGCCACCAGTGAAACAGGGGCTGGGGCCAACGTCCTGACTTTC.

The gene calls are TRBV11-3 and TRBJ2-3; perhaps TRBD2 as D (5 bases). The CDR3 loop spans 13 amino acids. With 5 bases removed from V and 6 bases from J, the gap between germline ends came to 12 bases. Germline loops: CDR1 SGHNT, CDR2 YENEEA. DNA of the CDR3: TGTGCCAGCAGCATCAGACGAGGGGATACGCAGTATTTT. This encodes CASSIRRGDTQYF. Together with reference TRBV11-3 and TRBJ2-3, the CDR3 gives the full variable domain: EAGVVQSPRYKIIEKKQPVAFWCNPISGHNTLYWYLQNLGQGPELLIRYENEEAVDDSQLPKDRFSAERLKGVDSTLKIQPAELGDSAVYLCASSIRRGDTQYFGPGTRLTVL.

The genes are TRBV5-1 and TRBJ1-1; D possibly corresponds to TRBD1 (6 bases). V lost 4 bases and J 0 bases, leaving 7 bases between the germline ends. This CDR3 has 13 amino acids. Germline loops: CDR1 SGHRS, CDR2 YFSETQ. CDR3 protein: CASSGGLNTEAFF. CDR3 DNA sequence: TGCGCCAGCAGCGGGGGCCTGAACACTGAAGCTTTCTTT. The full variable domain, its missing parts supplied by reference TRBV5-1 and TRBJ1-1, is KAGVTQTPRYLIKTRGQQVTLSCSPISGHRSVSWYQQTPGQGLQFLFEYFSETQRNKGNFPGRFSGRQFSNSRSEMNVSTLELGDSALYLCASSGGLNTEAFFGQGTRLTVV.

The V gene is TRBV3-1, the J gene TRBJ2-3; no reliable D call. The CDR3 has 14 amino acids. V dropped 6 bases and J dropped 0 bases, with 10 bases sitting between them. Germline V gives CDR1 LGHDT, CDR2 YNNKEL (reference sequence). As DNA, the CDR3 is TGTGCCAGCAGGGCTGGGATTAGCACAGATACGCAGTATTTT. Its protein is CASRAGISTDTQYF.

The CDR3 reads CASSESGTNQPQHF. CDR3 DNA: TGTGCCAGCAGTGAATCCGGTACCAATCAGCCCCAGCATTTT. The chain uses TRBV2 and TRBJ1-5; D gene uncertain. CDR3 length: 14 residues. Germline loops: CDR1 SNHLY, CDR2 FYNNEI. Trimming removed 2 bases at V and 3 bases at J, with 8 bases between. The full variable domain, its missing parts supplied by reference TRBV2 and TRBJ1-5, is EPEVTQTPSHQVTQMGQEVILRCVPISNHLYFYWYRQILGQKVEFLVSFYNNEISEKSEIFDDQFSVERPDGSNFTLKIRSTKLEDSAMYFCASSESGTNQPQHFGDGTRLSIL.

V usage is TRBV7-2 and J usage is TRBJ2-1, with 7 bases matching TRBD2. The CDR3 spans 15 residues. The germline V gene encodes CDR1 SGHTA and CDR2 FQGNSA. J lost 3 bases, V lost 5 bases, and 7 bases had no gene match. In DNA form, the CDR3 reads TGTGCCAGCAGCCGAGCGGGGAGCATCTACAATGAGCAGTTCTTC. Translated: CASSRAGSIYNEQFF.

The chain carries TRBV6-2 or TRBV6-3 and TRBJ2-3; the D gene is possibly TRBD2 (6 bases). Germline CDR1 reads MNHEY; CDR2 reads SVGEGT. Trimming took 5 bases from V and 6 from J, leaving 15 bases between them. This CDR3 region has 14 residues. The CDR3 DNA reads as TGTGCCAGCAGTCCCGGGACTGGGGCGGATACGCAGTATTTT. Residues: CASSPGTGADTQYF.

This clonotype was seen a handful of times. CDR3 in amino acids: CASSLGLAGIETQYF. The CDR3 nucleotides read TGTGCCAGCAGCCTTGGACTAGCGGGGATAGAGACCCAGTACTTC. The chain has TRBV3-1 and TRBJ2-5; TRBD2 matches 12 bases. Germline trimming cut 4 bases from V and 4 bases from J; bases unmatched to any gene: 4. This CDR3 has 15 amino acids. Germline CDR1 reads LGHDT; CDR2 reads YNNKEL (reference sequence).

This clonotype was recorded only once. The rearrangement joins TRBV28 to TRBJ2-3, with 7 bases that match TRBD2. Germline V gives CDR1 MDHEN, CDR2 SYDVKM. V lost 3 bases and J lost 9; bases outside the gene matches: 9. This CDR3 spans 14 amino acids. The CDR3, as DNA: TGTGCCAGCAGTTTCCGGACTAGTCTAGGAACGCAGTATTTT. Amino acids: CASSFRTSLGTQYF.

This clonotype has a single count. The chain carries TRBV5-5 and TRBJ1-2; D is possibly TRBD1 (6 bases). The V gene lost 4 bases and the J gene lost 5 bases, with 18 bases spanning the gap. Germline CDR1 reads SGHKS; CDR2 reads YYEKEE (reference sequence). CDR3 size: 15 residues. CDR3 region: CASSVALDRSYGYTF. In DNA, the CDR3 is TGTGCCAGCAGCGTAGCTCTCGACAGGAGTTATGGCTACACCTTC. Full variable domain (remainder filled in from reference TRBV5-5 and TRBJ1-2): DAGVTQSPTHLIKTRGQQVTLRCSPISGHKSVSWYQQVLGQGPQFIFQYYEKEERGRGNFPDRFSARQFPNYSSELNVNALLLGDSALYLCASSVALDRSYGYTFGSGTRLTVV.

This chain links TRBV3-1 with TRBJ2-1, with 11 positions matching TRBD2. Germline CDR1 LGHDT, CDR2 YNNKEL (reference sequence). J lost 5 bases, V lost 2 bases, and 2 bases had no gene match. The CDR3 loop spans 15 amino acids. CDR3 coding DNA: TGTGCCAGCAGCCAACCGGGACTAGCGGACAATGAGCAGTTCTTC. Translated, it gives CASSQPGLADNEQFF.

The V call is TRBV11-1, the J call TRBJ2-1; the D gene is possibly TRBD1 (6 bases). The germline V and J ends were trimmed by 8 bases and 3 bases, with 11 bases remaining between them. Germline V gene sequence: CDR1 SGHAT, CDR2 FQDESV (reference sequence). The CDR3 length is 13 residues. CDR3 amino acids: CASHGQNYNEQFF. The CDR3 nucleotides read TGTGCCAGCCACGGACAGAACTACAATGAGCAGTTCTTC.

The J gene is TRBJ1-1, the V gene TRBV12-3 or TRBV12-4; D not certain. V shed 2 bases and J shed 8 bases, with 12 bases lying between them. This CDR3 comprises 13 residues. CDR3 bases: TGTGCCAGCAGTTTATCCCACCAGTCGGAAGCTTTCTTT. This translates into CASSLSHQSEAFF.